Shown below are 31 T cell receptor beta chains from a single sample sequenced in a study of cytomegalovirus exposure and HLA in healthy donors. Researchers ran the PCR with 60 Vbeta and 13 Jbeta primers. Clones were read by immunoSEQ multiplex PCR, and TCRdb kept only the in-frame ones, dropping some. The table has roughly 72,000 clones, 70% to 85% seen once. Source material: PBMCs. These receptors were collected from a human donor in good health.

The chain uses TRBV9 and TRBJ2-1, with 7 bases lining up with TRBD2. Trimming removed 3 bases from V and 4 bases from J; junction bases left unmatched: 10. This CDR3 is built from 16 residues. Germline CDR1 reads SGDLS; CDR2 reads YYNGEE. The CDR3 protein is CASSARLAATYNEQFF. The DNA of the CDR3 is TGTGCCAGCAGCGCGAGACTAGCTGCTACTTACAATGAGCAGTTCTTC.

This clone occurred a few times. This chain links TRBV6-5 with TRBJ2-1; D gene unclear. CDR3 length equals 12 residues. V was pared by 0 bases and J by 9 bases, with 6 bases between. Germline CDR1 and CDR2: MNHEY and SVGAGI. The CDR3 DNA sequence: TGTGCCAGCAGTTACTCTAGAGGTGAGCAGTTCTTC. The encoded protein is CASSYSRGEQFF.

In its sample, this clone was seen a few times. The chain has TRBV7-8 and TRBJ1-4; tentatively, D is TRBD1 (6 bases). The CDR3 extends over 16 amino acids. Germline lookup yields CDR1 SGHVS and CDR2 FQNEAQ. V dropped 2 bases and J dropped 5 bases, with 15 bases sitting between them. Here the CDR3 DNA reads TGTGCCAGCAGCTTAATAGTGGGGGCCATGAATGAAAAACTGTTTTTT. The encoded protein is CASSLIVGAMNEKLFF.

V is TRBV19 and J is TRBJ1-1; the D is unclear. V lost 3 bases, J lost 1 base, and 6 bases lay in between. From germline, CDR1 is LNHDA and CDR2 SQIVND (reference sequence). This CDR3 contains 13 residues. CDR3 sequence: CASSITANTEAFF. The CDR3 DNA reads TGTGCCAGTAGTATTACAGCGAACACTGAAGCTTTCTTT.

Concerning this clone: The sample contains more than one DNA sequence encoding this CDR3. V and J are TRBV7-7 and TRBJ2-2, with 7 bases identical to TRBD1. Germline loops: CDR1 SSHAT, CDR2 FNYEAQ (reference sequence). With V trimmed by 1 base and J by 7 bases, 3 bases remained unmatched. The CDR3 runs 14 residues. The CDR3 loop is CASSLGQGVGELFF. The CDR3 bases are TGTGCCAGCAGCTTAGGACAGGGCGTCGGGGAGCTGTTTTTT.

V gene TRBV5-4 combines with J gene TRBJ2-7; D gene ambiguous. V shed 0 bases and J shed 2 bases, with 12 bases lying between them. This CDR3 region has 15 residues. Per germline, CDR1 SGHNT and CDR2 YYREEE (reference sequence). CDR3 bases: TGTGCCAGCAGCTTGGTGGGCACGGCGCCCTACGAGCAGTACTTC. As protein: CASSLVGTAPYEQYF.

The CDR3 nucleotides are TGCGCCAGCAGCTTGTACGGGGGTGGGGAGACCCAGTACTTC. This encodes CASSLYGGGETQYF. The chain uses TRBV5-1 and TRBJ2-5; D might be TRBD2 (6 bases). The length of the CDR3 is 14 residues. CDR1 and CDR2 from the germline V gene are SGHRS and YFSETQ. Trimming shortened V by 1 base and J by 5 bases, and 12 bases separated the two germline ends.

This sequence joins TRBV30 and TRBJ1-1, with D unresolved. CDR1 is GTSNPN, CDR2 SVGIG, per germline (reference sequence). The length of the CDR3 is 13 residues. V lost 3 bases, J lost 8 bases, and 16 bases lay in between. CDR3: CAWRKSGIREAFF. The CDR3 nucleotides are TGTGCCTGGAGGAAATCGGGGATTAGGGAAGCTTTCTTT.

This clone turned up a few times. The V and J genes are TRBV19 and TRBJ2-7; D might be TRBD1 (6 bases). The length of the CDR3 is 13 residues. The ends were cut back, 8 bases at V and 0 bases at J, with 11 bases in the middle. Per the germline V gene, CDR1 is LNHDA and CDR2 is SQIVND (reference sequence). CDR3 sequence reads: CASSGQYSYEQYF. CDR3 DNA sequence: TGTGCCAGTTCCGGACAGTACTCCTACGAGCAGTACTTC.

The rearrangement links TRBV27 to TRBJ1-2; possibly TRBD1 for D (5 bases). Germline CDR1 and CDR2: MNHEY and SMNVEV (reference sequence). Trimming removed 7 bases from V and 4 bases from J, with 19 bases in between. This CDR3 is built from 15 residues. DNA of the CDR3: TGTGCCAGCACCCCGGGCCCAGGGAGGGGCTATGGCTACACCTTC. Encoded protein: CASTPGPGRGYGYTF.

A single count supports this clone. The V and J genes are TRBV30 and TRBJ1-5, with 9 positions matching TRBD1. V lost 3 bases and J lost 5; bases outside the gene matches: 11. This CDR3 is 16 amino acids long. From germline, CDR1 is GTSNPN and CDR2 SVGIG (reference sequence). CDR3 in DNA: TGTGCCTGGAGGCTCTTTTTGGGACAGGGTTATCAGCCCCAGCATTTT. Translated, it gives CAWRLFLGQGYQPQHF.

The V call is TRBV14, the J call TRBJ2-2; D gene unclear. This CDR3 comprises 12 residues. Germline CDR1 reads SGHDN; CDR2 reads FVKESK. Trimming took off 3 bases at V and 6 bases at J, with 5 bases between the two ends. The CDR3 reads CASSHYPGELFF. Written as DNA, the CDR3 is TGTGCCAGCAGCCACTACCCCGGGGAGCTGTTTTTT.

The CDR3 region is CASSLVAGSMGAFF. The CDR3 nucleotides are TGTGCCAGCAGCTTAGTGGCGGGCTCCATGGGAGCTTTCTTT. This rearrangement joins TRBV7-8 to TRBJ1-1; D is ambiguous. The CDR3 has 14 residues. Germline V gene data show CDR1 as SGHVS and CDR2 as FQNEAQ. The V gene lost 1 base and the J gene lost 10 bases, with 16 bases spanning the gap.

This chain links TRBV19 with TRBJ2-1; 11 nucleotides agree with TRBD1. V shed 3 bases, J shed 8 bases, and the junction held 9 bases outside the gene matches. The CDR3 is 16 amino acids. The germline gives CDR1 LNHDA, CDR2 SQIVND (reference sequence). This chain's CDR3 is CASSMGFRDRGYEQFF. CDR3 in DNA: TGTGCCAGTAGTATGGGGTTCCGGGACAGGGGGTATGAGCAGTTCTTC.

V usage is TRBV6-5 and J usage is TRBJ1-5; TRBD1 matches 8 bases. With 3 bases clipped from V and 6 bases from J, the junction kept 10 bases outside the gene matches. Looked up from germline, CDR1 is MNHEY and CDR2 is SVGAGI. The CDR3 runs to 16 residues. The CDR3 DNA reads as TGTGCCAGCAGTTATTCCTGGACAGGGCTCTTTCAGCCCCAGCATTTT. It codes for CASSYSWTGLFQPQHF.

This clone was found a few times. This chain joins TRBV28 and TRBJ2-5, with TRBD2 matching over 7 bases. Germline CDR1 MDHEN, CDR2 SYDVKM. J was trimmed by 2 bases and V by 6 bases; bases with no gene match: 3. CDR3 size: 13 residues. CDR3 bases: TGTGCCAGCAGCAGCGGGGCGCAAGAGACCCAGTACTTC. This translates into CASSSGAQETQYF. Together with reference TRBV28 and TRBJ2-5, the CDR3 gives the full variable domain: DVKVTQSSRYLVKRTGEKVFLECVQDMDHENMFWYRQDPGLGLRLIYFSYDVKMKEKGDIPEGYSVSREKKERFSLILESASTNQTSMYLCASSSGAQETQYFGPGTRLLVL.

The V gene is TRBV19, the J gene TRBJ1-5, with D tentatively TRBD1 (5 bases). Trimming shortened V by 7 bases and J by 7 bases, and 14 bases separated the two germline ends. Germline assignment: CDR1 LNHDA and CDR2 SQIVND (reference sequence). There are 13 residues in the CDR3. This chain's CDR3 is CASTGQGRQPQHF. The DNA for the CDR3 is TGTGCCAGTACAGGGCAGGGAAGACAGCCCCAGCATTTT.

The chain's CDR3 is CASTQSGQGKTGELFF. For the CDR3, the DNA is TGTGCCAGCACACAATCGGGACAGGGAAAGACCGGGGAGCTGTTTTTT. The rearrangement joins TRBV27 to TRBJ2-2, with 9 nucleotides matching TRBD1. The germline gives CDR1 MNHEY, CDR2 SMNVEV (reference sequence). This CDR3 spans 16 amino acids. Trimming removed 7 bases from V and 5 bases from J; junction bases left unmatched: 11.

The chain joins TRBV30 to TRBJ1-4; 11 bases are a match to TRBD1. Germline lookup yields CDR1 GTSNPN and CDR2 SVGIG (reference sequence). The CDR3 has 14 amino acids. The J segment lost 6 bases and the V segment lost 5 bases, leaving 5 bases of the junction unmatched. Here the CDR3 reads CAWERGQGDEKLFF. The CDR3 nucleotides are TGTGCCTGGGAGAGGGGACAGGGGGATGAAAAACTGTTTTTT.

V is TRBV5-6 and J is TRBJ2-3, with 8 bases that match TRBD2. The V gene end was trimmed by 0 bases and the J gene end by 0 bases; junction bases not matched to a gene: 0. There are 15 residues in the CDR3. Germline lookup yields CDR1 SGHDT and CDR2 YYEEEE. Written as DNA, the CDR3 is TGTGCCAGCAGCTTGGTAGCGGGAAGCACAGATACGCAGTATTTT. Its protein is CASSLVAGSTDTQYF.

In this sample, this clone turned up a few times. This chain connects TRBV10-2 to TRBJ1-1; D is unclear. The germline CDR1 and CDR2 sequences are WSHSY and SAAADI. The CDR3 length is 13 residues. V was clipped by 6 bases and J by 1 base, with 9 bases between them. The CDR3: CASSRTENTEAFF. For the CDR3, the DNA is TGCGCCAGCAGCCGGACTGAGAACACTGAAGCTTTCTTT.

The chain employs TRBV28 and TRBJ1-2, with D possibly TRBD1 on 5 matching bases. This CDR3 has 13 residues. Trimming left V 4 bases short and J 4 bases short, with 10 bases between. Germline lookup yields CDR1 MDHEN and CDR2 SYDVKM. The CDR3 reads CASSYGGGYGYTF. CDR3 DNA: TGTGCCAGCAGTTATGGCGGGGGCTATGGCTACACCTTC.

The chain links TRBV6-5 to TRBJ1-1, with 9 bases aligning to TRBD1. V shed 6 bases and J 5 bases; nucleotides not matched to a gene: 4. CDR1 is MNHEY and CDR2 is SVGAGI in the germline V gene. CDR3 length: 13 amino acids. As DNA, the CDR3 is TGTGCCAGCAGGCGGACAGGGGAGACTGAAGCTTTCTTT. It yields the protein CASRRTGETEAFF.

The rearrangement uses TRBV27 and TRBJ1-2, with a possible D match to TRBD1 (5 bases). This CDR3 contains 14 residues. CDR1 MNHEY and CDR2 SMNVEV come from the germline V gene (reference sequence). The germline V and J ends were trimmed by 3 bases and 4 bases, with 12 bases remaining between them. This CDR3 reads CASSLRGGSYGYTF. CDR3 DNA: TGTGCCAGCAGTTTGCGGGGGGGAAGCTATGGCTACACCTTC.

This clone was seen once. The chain carries TRBV25-1 and TRBJ2-7; D is perhaps TRBD2 (5 bases). The CDR3 runs to 13 residues. Germline V gene data show CDR1 as MGHDK and CDR2 as SYGVNS. Trimming stripped 5 bases from V and 3 bases from J, with 11 bases between. The CDR3 DNA reads as TGTGCCAGCAGTCGAGGGAGTGGCTACGAGCAGTACTTC. This gives the protein CASSRGSGYEQYF.

In its sample, this clone was seen once. The chain links TRBV7-2 to TRBJ2-5; 13 positions match TRBD2. There are 13 residues in the CDR3. Germline V gene data show CDR1 as SGHTA and CDR2 as FQGNSA. This CDR3 reads CAGGTSGTETQYF. CDR3 DNA: TGTGCGGGGGGGACTAGCGGGACGGAGACCCAGTACTTC.

V is TRBV5-6 and J is TRBJ1-6, with D uncertain. This CDR3 spans 13 amino acids. Per the germline V gene, CDR1 is SGHDT and CDR2 is YYEEEE. Trimming took off 0 bases at V and 11 bases at J, with 9 bases between the two ends. CDR3 bases: TGTGCCAGCAGCTTGGAAGTTAGCGCACCCCTCCACTTT. This gives the protein CASSLEVSAPLHF.

CDR3 sequence reads: CASSTPATGSGANVLTF. The DNA of the CDR3 is TGTGCCAGCAGCACCCCAGCGACGGGCTCTGGGGCCAACGTCCTGACTTTC. The chain uses TRBV28 and TRBJ2-6; D not resolved. Germline V gene lookup returns CDR1 MDHEN and CDR2 SYDVKM. The CDR3 contains 17 residues. The V gene lost 6 bases and the J gene lost 0 bases, with 15 bases spanning the gap.

This clone appeared a few times. The V call is TRBV25-1, the J call TRBJ1-5; D gene unclear. The V gene lost 5 bases and the J gene lost 0 bases, with 8 bases spanning the gap. This CDR3 contains 14 residues. CDR1 is MGHDK, CDR2 SYGVNS, per germline. The chain's CDR3 is CASSFAGSNQPQHF. The CDR3 DNA sequence: TGTGCCAGCAGTTTTGCCGGTAGCAATCAGCCCCAGCATTTT.

The chain is built from TRBV6-5 and TRBJ2-7; TRBD1 aligns across 8 bases. Germline V gene data show CDR1 as MNHEY and CDR2 as SVGAGI. The CDR3 totals 14 residues. Losses at the gene ends were 6 bases for V and 2 bases for J; bases not matched to a gene: 6. The CDR3 loop reads CASSPGQGAYEQYF. The CDR3 DNA reads TGTGCCAGCAGCCCCGGACAGGGTGCCTACGAGCAGTACTTC.

This chain connects TRBV6-5 to TRBJ1-2, with 9 bases matching TRBD1. The CDR3 has 15 residues. Trimming cost V 5 bases and J 3 bases; bases outside gene matches: 7. Germline V gene data show CDR1 as MNHEY and CDR2 as SVGAGI. The CDR3, as DNA: TGTGCCAGCAGTCCCTACAGGGGGCGTGACTATGGCTACACCTTC. Protein: CASSPYRGRDYGYTF.